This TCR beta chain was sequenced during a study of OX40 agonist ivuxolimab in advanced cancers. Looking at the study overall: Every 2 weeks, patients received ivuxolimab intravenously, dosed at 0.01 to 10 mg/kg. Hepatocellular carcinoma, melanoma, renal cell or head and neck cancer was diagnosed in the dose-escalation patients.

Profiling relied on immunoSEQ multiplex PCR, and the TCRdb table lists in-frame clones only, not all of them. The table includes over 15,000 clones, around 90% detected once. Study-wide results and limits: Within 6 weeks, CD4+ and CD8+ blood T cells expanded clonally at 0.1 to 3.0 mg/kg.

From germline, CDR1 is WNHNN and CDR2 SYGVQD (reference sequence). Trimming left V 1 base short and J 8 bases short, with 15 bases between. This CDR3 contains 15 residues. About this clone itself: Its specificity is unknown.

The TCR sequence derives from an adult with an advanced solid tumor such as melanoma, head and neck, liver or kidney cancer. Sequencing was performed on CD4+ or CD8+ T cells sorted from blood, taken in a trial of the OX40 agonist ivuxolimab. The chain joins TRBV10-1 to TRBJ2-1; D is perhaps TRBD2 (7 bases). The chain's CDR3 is CASSEFRGRAHEQFF. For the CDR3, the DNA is TGCGCCAGCAGTGAGTTTAGGGGGAGGGCCCATGAGCAGTTCTTC.